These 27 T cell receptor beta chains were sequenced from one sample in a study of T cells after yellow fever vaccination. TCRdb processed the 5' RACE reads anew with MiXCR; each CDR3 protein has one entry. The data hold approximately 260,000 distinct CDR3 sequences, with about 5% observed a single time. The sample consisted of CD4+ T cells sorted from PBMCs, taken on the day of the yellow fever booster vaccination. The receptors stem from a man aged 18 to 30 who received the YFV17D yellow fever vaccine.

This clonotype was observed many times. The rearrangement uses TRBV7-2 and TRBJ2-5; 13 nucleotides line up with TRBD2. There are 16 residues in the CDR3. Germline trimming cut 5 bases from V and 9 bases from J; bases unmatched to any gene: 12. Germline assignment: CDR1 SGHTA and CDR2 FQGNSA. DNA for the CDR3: TGTGCCAGCAGCCCCGAACTAGCGGGGGGGCCCGGAGCCCAGTACTTC. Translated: CASSPELAGGPGAQYF.

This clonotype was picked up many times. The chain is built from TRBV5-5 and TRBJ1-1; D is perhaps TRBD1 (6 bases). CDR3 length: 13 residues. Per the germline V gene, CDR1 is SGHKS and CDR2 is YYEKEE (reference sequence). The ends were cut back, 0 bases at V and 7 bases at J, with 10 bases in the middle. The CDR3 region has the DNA TGTGCCAGCAGCTTGGCCAGGGGCGGTGAAGCTTTCTTT. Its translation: CASSLARGGEAFF.

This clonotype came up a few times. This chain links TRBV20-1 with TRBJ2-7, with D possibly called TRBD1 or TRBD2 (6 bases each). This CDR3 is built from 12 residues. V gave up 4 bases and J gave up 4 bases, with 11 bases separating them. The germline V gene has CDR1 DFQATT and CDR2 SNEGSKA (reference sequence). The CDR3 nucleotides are TGCAGTGCTAACACAGGGAGGTACGAGCAGTACTTC. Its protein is CSANTGRYEQYF.

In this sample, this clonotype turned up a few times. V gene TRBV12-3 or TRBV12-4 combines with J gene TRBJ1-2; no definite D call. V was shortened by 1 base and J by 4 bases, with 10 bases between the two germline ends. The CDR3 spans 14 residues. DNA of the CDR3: TGTGCCAGCAGTTTAGTGGGGTCTCGCTATGGCTACACCTTC. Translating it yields CASSLVGSRYGYTF.

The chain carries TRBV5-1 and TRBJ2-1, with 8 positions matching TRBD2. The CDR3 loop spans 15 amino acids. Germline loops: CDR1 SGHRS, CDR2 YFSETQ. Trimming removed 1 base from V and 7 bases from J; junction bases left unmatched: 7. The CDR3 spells CASSLNAGGGNEQFF. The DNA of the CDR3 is TGCGCCAGCAGCTTGAATGCGGGGGGAGGGAATGAGCAGTTCTTC.

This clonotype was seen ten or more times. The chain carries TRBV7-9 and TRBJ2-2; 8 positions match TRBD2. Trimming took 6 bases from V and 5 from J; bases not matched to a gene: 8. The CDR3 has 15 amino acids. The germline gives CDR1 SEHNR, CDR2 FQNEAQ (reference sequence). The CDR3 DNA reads TGTGCCAGCAGGGAGAGCGGGGGAGCTACCGGGGAGCTGTTTTTT. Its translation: CASRESGGATGELFF.

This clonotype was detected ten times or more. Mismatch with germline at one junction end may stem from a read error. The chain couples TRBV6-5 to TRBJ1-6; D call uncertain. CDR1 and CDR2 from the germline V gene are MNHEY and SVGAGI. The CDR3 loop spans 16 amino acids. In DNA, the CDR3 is TGTGCCAGCAGTTACTCAGCAGGAGGCTATGATTCACCCCTCCACTTT. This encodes CASSYSAGGYDSPLHF.

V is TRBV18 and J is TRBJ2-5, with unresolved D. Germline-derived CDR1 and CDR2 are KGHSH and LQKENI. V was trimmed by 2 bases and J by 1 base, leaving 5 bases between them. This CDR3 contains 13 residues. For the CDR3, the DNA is TGTGCCAGCTCACCAATGTTCCAAGAGACCCAGTACTTC. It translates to CASSPMFQETQYF.

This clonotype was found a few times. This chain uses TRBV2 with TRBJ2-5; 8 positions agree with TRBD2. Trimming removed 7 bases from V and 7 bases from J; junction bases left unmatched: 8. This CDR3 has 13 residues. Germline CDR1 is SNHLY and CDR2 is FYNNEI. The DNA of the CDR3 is TGTGCCAGCATAGCGGGGTCCGGCGGGACCCAGTACTTC. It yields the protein CASIAGSGGTQYF.

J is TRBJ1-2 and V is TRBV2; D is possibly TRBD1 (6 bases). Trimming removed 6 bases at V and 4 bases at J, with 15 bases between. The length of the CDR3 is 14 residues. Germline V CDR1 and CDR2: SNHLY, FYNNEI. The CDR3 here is CASRGDTPRYGYTF. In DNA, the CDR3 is TGTGCCAGCAGGGGGGACACGCCTCGCTATGGCTACACCTTC.

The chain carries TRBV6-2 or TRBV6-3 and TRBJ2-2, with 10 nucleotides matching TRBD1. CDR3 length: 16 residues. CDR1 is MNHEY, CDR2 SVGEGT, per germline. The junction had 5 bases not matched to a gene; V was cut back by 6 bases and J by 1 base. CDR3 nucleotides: TGTGCCAGCAGCGTTAGGACAGGGGGGAACACCGGGGAGCTGTTTTTT. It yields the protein CASSVRTGGNTGELFF.

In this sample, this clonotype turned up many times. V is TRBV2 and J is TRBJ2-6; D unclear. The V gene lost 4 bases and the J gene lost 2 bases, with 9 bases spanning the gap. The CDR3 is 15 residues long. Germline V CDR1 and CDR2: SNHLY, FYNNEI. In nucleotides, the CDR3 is TGTGCCAGCAGTGCTGTGGAAGCTGGGGCCAACGTCCTGACTTTC. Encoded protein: CASSAVEAGANVLTF.

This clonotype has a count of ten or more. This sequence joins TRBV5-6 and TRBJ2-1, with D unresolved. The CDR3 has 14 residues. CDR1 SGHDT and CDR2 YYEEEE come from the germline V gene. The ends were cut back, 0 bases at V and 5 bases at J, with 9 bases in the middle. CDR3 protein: CASSLGPYHNEQFF. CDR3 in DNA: TGTGCCAGCAGCTTGGGGCCGTACCACAATGAGCAGTTCTTC.

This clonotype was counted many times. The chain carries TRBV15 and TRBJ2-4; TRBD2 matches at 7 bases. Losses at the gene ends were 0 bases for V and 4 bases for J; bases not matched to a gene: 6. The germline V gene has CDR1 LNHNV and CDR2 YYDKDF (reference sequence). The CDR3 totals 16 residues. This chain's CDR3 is CATSREWMRGKNIQYF. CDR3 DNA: TGTGCCACCAGCAGAGAATGGATGCGGGGGAAAAACATTCAGTACTTC.

The CDR3 protein is CASSGPFGEQYV. The CDR3 DNA follows: TGTGCCAGTAGCGGCCCTTTTGGGGAGCAGTACGTC. The chain uses TRBV19 and TRBJ2-7; no reliable D call. Germline assignment: CDR1 LNHDA and CDR2 SQIVND (reference sequence). This CDR3 contains 12 residues. V was pared by 6 bases and J by 7 bases, with 13 bases between.

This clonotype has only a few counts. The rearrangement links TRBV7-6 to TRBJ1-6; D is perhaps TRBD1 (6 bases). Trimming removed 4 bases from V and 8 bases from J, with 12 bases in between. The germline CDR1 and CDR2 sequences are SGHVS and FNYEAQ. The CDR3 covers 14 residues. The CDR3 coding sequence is TGTGCCAGCAGCTCGCGGGACATGGATTCACCCCTCCACTTT. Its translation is CASSSRDMDSPLHF. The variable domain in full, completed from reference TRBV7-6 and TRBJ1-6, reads GAGVSQSPRYKVTKRGQDVALRCDPISGHVSLYWYRQALGQGPEFLTYFNYEAQQDKSGLPNDRFSAERPEGSISTLTIQRTEQRDSAMYRCASSSRDMDSPLHFGNGTRLTVT.

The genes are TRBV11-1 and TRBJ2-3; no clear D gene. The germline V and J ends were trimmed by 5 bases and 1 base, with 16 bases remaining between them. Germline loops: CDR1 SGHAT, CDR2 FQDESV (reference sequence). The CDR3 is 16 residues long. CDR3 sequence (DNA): TGTGCCAGCAGCCCGCGACTCCGGCAGCGCACAGATACGCAGTATTTT. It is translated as CASSPRLRQRTDTQYF.

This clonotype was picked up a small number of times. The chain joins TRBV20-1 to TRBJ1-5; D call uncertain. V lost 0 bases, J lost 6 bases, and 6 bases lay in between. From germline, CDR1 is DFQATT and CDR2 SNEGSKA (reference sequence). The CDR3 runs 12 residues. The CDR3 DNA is TGCAGTGCTAGAGATCATATTCAGCCCCAGCATTTT. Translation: CSARDHIQPQHF.

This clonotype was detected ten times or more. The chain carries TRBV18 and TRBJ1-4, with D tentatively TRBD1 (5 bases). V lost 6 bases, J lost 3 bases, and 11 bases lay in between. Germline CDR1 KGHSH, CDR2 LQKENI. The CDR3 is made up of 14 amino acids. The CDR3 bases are TGTGCCAGCTCCACGGGGCAAGCTAATGAAAAACTGTTTTTT. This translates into CASSTGQANEKLFF.

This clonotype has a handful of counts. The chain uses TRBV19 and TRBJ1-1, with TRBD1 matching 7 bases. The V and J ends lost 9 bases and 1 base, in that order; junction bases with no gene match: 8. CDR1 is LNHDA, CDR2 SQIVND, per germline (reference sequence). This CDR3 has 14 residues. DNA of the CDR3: TGTGCCAGCGCACAGGGGCGCGGGAACACTGAAGCTTTCTTT. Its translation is CASAQGRGNTEAFF.

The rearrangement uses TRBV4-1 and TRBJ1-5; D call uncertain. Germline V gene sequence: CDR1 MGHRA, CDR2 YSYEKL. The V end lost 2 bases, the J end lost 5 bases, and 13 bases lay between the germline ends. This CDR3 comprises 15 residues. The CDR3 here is CASSQTLAAYQPQHF. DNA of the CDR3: TGCGCCAGCAGCCAAACCCTGGCCGCATATCAGCCCCAGCATTTT.

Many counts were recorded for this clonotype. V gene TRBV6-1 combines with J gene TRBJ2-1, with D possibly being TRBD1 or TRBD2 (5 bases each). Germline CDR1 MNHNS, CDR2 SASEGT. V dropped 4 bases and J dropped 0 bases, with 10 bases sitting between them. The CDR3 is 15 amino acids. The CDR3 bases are TGTGCCAGCAGTGGTGAGGGGCCCTCCTACAATGAGCAGTTCTTC. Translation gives CASSGEGPSYNEQFF.

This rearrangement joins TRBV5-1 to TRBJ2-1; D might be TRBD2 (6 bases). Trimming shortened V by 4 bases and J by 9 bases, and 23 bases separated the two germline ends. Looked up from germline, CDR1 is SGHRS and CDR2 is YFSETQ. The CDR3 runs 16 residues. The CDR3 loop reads CASSLSGGFGSVEQFF. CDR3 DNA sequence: TGCGCCAGCAGCCTATCCGGGGGTTTTGGTAGCGTTGAGCAGTTCTTC.

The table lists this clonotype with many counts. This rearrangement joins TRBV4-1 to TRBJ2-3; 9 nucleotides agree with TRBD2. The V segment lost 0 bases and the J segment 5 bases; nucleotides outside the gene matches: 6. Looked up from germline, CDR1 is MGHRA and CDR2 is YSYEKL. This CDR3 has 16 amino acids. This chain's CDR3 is CASSQESGGGVDTQYF. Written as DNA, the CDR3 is TGCGCCAGCAGCCAAGAATCTGGCGGGGGGGTAGATACGCAGTATTTT.

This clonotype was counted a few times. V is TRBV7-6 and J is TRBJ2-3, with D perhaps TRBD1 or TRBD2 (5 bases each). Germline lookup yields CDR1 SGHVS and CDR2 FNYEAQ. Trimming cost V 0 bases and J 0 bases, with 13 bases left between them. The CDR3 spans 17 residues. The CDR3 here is CASSLALPGASTDTQYF. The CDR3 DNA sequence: TGTGCCAGCAGCTTAGCGCTGCCCGGGGCGAGCACAGATACGCAGTATTTT. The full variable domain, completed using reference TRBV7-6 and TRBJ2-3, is GAGVSQSPRYKVTKRGQDVALRCDPISGHVSLYWYRQALGQGPEFLTYFNYEAQQDKSGLPNDRFSAERPEGSISTLTIQRTEQRDSAMYRCASSLALPGASTDTQYFGPGTRLTVL.

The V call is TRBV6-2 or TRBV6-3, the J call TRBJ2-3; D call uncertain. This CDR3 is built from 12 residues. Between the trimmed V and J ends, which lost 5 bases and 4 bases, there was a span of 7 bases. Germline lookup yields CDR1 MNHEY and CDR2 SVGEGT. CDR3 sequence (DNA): TGTGCCAGCAGTCGCCTCCCAGATACGCAGTATTTT. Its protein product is CASSRLPDTQYF.

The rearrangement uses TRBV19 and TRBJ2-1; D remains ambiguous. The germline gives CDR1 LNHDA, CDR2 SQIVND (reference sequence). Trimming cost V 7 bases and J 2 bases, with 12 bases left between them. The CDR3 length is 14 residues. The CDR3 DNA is TGTGCCAGTAACGGAGCCTCGACCTACAATGAGCAGTTCTTC. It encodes CASNGASTYNEQFF.